These 18 T cell receptor beta chains came from one sample sequenced in a study of identical twins. TCRdb re-called the 5' RACE reads with MiXCR, one entry per CDR3 protein. The sample lists hundreds of thousands of distinct CDR3 sequences, about 8.3% occurring once. These data are also associated with another study on yellow fever vaccine responses in identical twins.

Sequencing was done on a sample of memory (CD45RO+) T cells sorted from blood. These receptors all stem from a woman younger than 30 in good health.

The V call is TRBV4-1, the J call TRBJ2-3, with D maybe TRBD2 (7 bases). The length of the CDR3 is 17 residues. From germline, CDR1 is MGHRA and CDR2 YSYEKL. Trimming shortened V by 0 bases and J by 2 bases, and 15 bases separated the two germline ends. This CDR3 reads CASSQEGGGLDTDTQYF. Written as DNA, the CDR3 is TGCGCCAGCAGCCAAGAAGGCGGGGGCCTCGACACAGATACGCAGTATTTT.

This clonotype has a count of ten or more. CDR3 DNA: TGTGCCAGCAGCCCGACAGGGGCCGCGAACACCGGGGAGCTGTTTTTT. This gives the protein CASSPTGAANTGELFF. The gene calls are TRBV3-1 and TRBJ2-2, with TRBD1 identical over 8 bases. CDR1 is LGHDT, CDR2 YNNKEL, per germline (reference sequence). This CDR3 spans 16 amino acids. The V gene end was trimmed by 4 bases and the J gene end by 0 bases; junction bases not matched to a gene: 4.

This clonotype was detected ten times or more. The CDR3: CASSYSPGSRETQYF. The CDR3 nucleotides read TGTGCCAGCAGTTACTCCCCGGGGAGTAGGGAGACCCAGTACTTC. The rearrangement links TRBV6-5 to TRBJ2-5, with D possibly matching TRBD2 (5 bases). This CDR3 has 15 amino acids. Trimming shortened V by 0 bases and J by 5 bases, and 13 bases separated the two germline ends. The germline gives CDR1 MNHEY, CDR2 SVGAGI.

J is TRBJ1-6 and V is TRBV10-3; D ambiguous. The germline V and J ends were trimmed by 7 bases and 7 bases, with 14 bases remaining between them. The germline V gene encodes CDR1 ENHRY and CDR2 SYGVKD. The CDR3 has 14 residues. The CDR3 nucleotides are TGTGCCATCAATCCGACGGGTTTGAATTCACCCCTCCACTTT. It is translated as CAINPTGLNSPLHF.

In its sample, this clonotype was seen many times. The chain joins TRBV5-1 to TRBJ2-1; TRBD1 aligns across 10 bases. Unmatched junction bases numbered 6, after V lost 4 bases and J lost 8 bases. Germline CDR1 SGHRS, CDR2 YFSETQ. CDR3 length: 14 residues. This CDR3 is CASSRGQGYDEQFF. DNA for the CDR3: TGCGCCAGCAGCCGGGGACAGGGGTACGATGAGCAGTTCTTC.

V gene TRBV5-6 combines with J gene TRBJ2-3; D is ambiguous. The CDR3 is 14 amino acids. CDR1 is SGHDT and CDR2 is YYEEEE in the germline V gene. The germline V and J ends were trimmed by 3 bases and 0 bases, with 8 bases remaining between them. CDR3 loop: CASSSKSSTDTQYF. CDR3 DNA: TGTGCCAGCAGCTCTAAATCTAGCACAGATACGCAGTATTTT.

This clonotype was seen repeatedly, ten times or more. The V gene is TRBV21-1, the J gene TRBJ2-7; TRBD2, as called in the table, went unchecked against the DNA. TRBV21-1 is reported as a pseudogene. The CDR3 extends over 18 amino acids. This CDR3 reads CASSKSDGTSGSFYEQYF. Written as DNA, the CDR3 is TGTGCCAGCAGCAAAAGCGATGGGACTAGCGGGAGTTTTTACGAGCAGTACTTC.

The chain joins TRBV20-1 to TRBJ1-5, with 8 bases identical to TRBD1. Germline V gives CDR1 DFQATT, CDR2 SNEGSKA (reference sequence). This CDR3 comprises 14 residues. Trimming cost V 2 bases and J 3 bases; bases outside gene matches: 3. The CDR3 coding sequence is TGCAGTGCTAGAAAGGGACAGGTCAATCAGCCCCAGCATTTT. The encoded protein is CSARKGQVNQPQHF.

This clonotype occurred a few times. This chain joins TRBV6-2 or TRBV6-3 and TRBJ1-2; the match to TRBD1 covers 7 bases. The ends lost 5 bases at V and 6 bases at J; junction bases unmatched: 6. This CDR3 has 13 amino acids. CDR1 MNHEY and CDR2 SVGEGT come from the germline V gene. The DNA for the CDR3 is TGTGCCAGCAGTGACGACAGGGCCAATGGCTACACCTTC. Translated: CASSDDRANGYTF.

The V and J genes are TRBV19 and TRBJ1-2; D is unclear. Germline V gene lookup returns CDR1 LNHDA and CDR2 SQIVND (reference sequence). Trimming shortened V by 7 bases and J by 4 bases, and 13 bases separated the two germline ends. This CDR3 contains 13 residues. The CDR3 coding sequence is TGTGCCAGTATTTCTCTTAGGATCTATGGCTACACCTTC. As protein: CASISLRIYGYTF.

The V and J genes are TRBV11-2 and TRBJ1-1, with D unclear. The V end lost 5 bases, the J end lost 2 bases, and 9 bases lay between the germline ends. Germline CDR1 is SGHAT and CDR2 is FQNNGV. The CDR3 loop spans 13 amino acids. CDR3 nucleotide sequence: TGTGCCAGCAGCCCTGCCTCAAACACTGAAGCTTTCTTT. Amino acid sequence: CASSPASNTEAFF.

There are a few counts of this clonotype. The chain uses TRBV2 and TRBJ2-5; 12 bases line up with TRBD2. This CDR3 spans 14 amino acids. Germline CDR1 SNHLY, CDR2 FYNNEI. Trimming cost V 6 bases and J 5 bases; bases outside gene matches: 4. The CDR3 loop reads CASSRTSGTETQYF. The CDR3 bases are TGTGCCAGCAGCCGGACTAGCGGGACCGAGACCCAGTACTTC.

This clonotype occurred a few times. The gene calls are TRBV27 and TRBJ2-5; TRBD2 might be the D (8 bases). Trimming shortened V by 2 bases and J by 3 bases, and 31 bases separated the two germline ends. Germline V lookup: CDR1 MNHEY, CDR2 SMNVEV (reference sequence). The CDR3 totals 21 residues. CDR3 sequence (DNA): TGTGCCAGCAGTTTAAGGGGCTACAGGGGCCTTGCTAGCGGGCGAGAAGAGACCCAGTACTTC. It encodes CASSLRGYRGLASGREETQYF.

This clonotype was observed a handful of times. The J gene is TRBJ2-1, the V gene TRBV3-1, with 9 positions matching TRBD2. The CDR3 length is 13 residues. The trim removed 8 bases at V and 10 bases at J, leaving 9 bases unmatched. Germline lookup yields CDR1 LGHDT and CDR2 YNNKEL (reference sequence). CDR3 amino acids: CASSSGMIREQFF. The CDR3 DNA reads as TGTGCCAGCTCTAGCGGGATGATAAGAGAGCAGTTCTTC.

This clonotype occurred a few times. The rearrangement uses TRBV5-1 and TRBJ1-6, with D hard to call. CDR3 length: 16 residues. V was clipped by 5 bases and J by 7 bases, with 19 bases between them. In germline, CDR1 is SGHRS, CDR2 YFSETQ. The CDR3 protein is CASSPDGRLPNSPLHF. Here the CDR3 DNA reads TGCGCCAGCAGTCCAGACGGACGGCTACCAAATTCACCCCTCCACTTT.

This clonotype was observed many times. V usage is TRBV3-1 and J usage is TRBJ2-1; 15 nucleotides line up with TRBD2. V lost 8 bases and J lost 2; bases outside the gene matches: 13. The germline gives CDR1 LGHDT, CDR2 YNNKEL (reference sequence). The CDR3 covers 19 residues. The CDR3 is CASRPRWTSGRATYNEQFF. The CDR3 DNA follows: TGTGCCAGCCGCCCAAGATGGACTAGCGGGAGGGCGACCTACAATGAGCAGTTCTTC.

This clonotype appeared many times. The chain links TRBV7-2 to TRBJ2-3; 7 positions match TRBD1. Per germline, CDR1 SGHTA and CDR2 FQGNSA. With 1 base clipped from V and 11 bases from J, the junction kept 9 bases outside the gene matches. CDR3 length: 14 residues. Here the CDR3 reads CASSLVRTGFGQYF. The CDR3 DNA reads as TGTGCCAGCAGCTTAGTACGGACAGGCTTTGGGCAGTATTTT.

The table lists this clonotype with a few counts. This chain uses TRBV20-1 with TRBJ2-7; 13 bases agree with TRBD2. Germline lookup yields CDR1 DFQATT and CDR2 SNEGSKA (reference sequence). The V segment lost 0 bases and the J segment 6 bases; nucleotides outside the gene matches: 8. The CDR3 is made up of 16 amino acids. CDR3 coding DNA: TGCAGTGCTAGAGACCGACTAGCGGGAGGACTCTCCGAGCAGTACTTC. Its protein is CSARDRLAGGLSEQYF.